The following is a TCR beta chain sequence with its context. What it binds is not known. Resections took place in Japan or China from about 2013 to 2017. H&E slides confirmed each diagnosis, reviewed by two pathologists independently. The sample is drawn from a study of immune evolution from preneoplasia to lung adenocarcinoma. General observations from the study: Clonality was highest in normal lung, lower in later-stage lesions apparently. Normal lung had the highest top T cell clone frequencies.

From germline, CDR1 is MNHNS and CDR2 SASEGT. V lost 7 bases to trimming and J lost 6 bases, with 13 bases between them. The CDR3 contains 12 residues. Sequencing was performed with immunoSEQ multiplex PCR; in TCRdb, only in-frame clones are kept and a portion is missing. The data contain about 11,000 clones, 86% of them singletons. The sequencing sample was made of FFPE invasive lung adenocarcinoma tissue. This chain uses TRBV6-1 with TRBJ2-7; D is ambiguous. The clonotype was recovered from a person aged 70 to 79 with invasive lung adenocarcinoma. The CDR3 loop is CASMERWGEQYF. CDR3 in DNA: TGTGCCAGCATGGAACGTTGGGGCGAGCAGTACTTC.